This entry lists 32 T cell receptor beta chains sequenced from one sample in a study of blood T cell repertoires in COVID-19. Assay used: immunoSEQ multiplex PCR; TCRdb lists only in-frame clones, some missing. Here the sample spans 260,000 or so clones, roughly 88% being singletons. Specimen: PBMCs or T cells enriched from blood (not recorded which). The receptors originated from a middle-aged woman with acute COVID-19.

This rearrangement joins TRBV29-1 to TRBJ1-5; the D is unclear. The V end was cut by 5 bases, the J end by 7 bases, with 15 bases between. Looked up from germline, CDR1 is SQVTM and CDR2 is ANQGSEA. This CDR3 is 13 amino acids long. CDR3 coding DNA: TGCAGCGTTTTGCTCCCGGGATGGCAGCCCCAGCATTTT. Translation gives CSVLLPGWQPQHF.

V and J are TRBV7-2 and TRBJ1-2, with a tentative D call TRBD1 (6 bases). Germline CDR1 is SGHTA and CDR2 is FQGNSA. There are 15 residues in the CDR3. With 0 bases removed from V and 7 bases from J, the gap between germline ends came to 15 bases. The CDR3 protein is CASSLAARGTGGYTF. The CDR3 DNA reads as TGTGCCAGCAGCTTAGCAGCCAGGGGTACGGGTGGCTACACCTTC.

The V call is TRBV10-3, the J call TRBJ2-5; TRBD1 matches 7 bases. The CDR3 extends over 16 amino acids. Per germline, CDR1 ENHRY and CDR2 SYGVKD. V shed 6 bases and J 2 bases; nucleotides not matched to a gene: 12. CDR3 residues: CAISPDTGDGQETQYF. Here the CDR3 DNA reads TGTGCCATCAGCCCCGATACAGGGGATGGGCAAGAGACCCAGTACTTC.

The rearrangement uses TRBV4-1 and TRBJ2-1, with 7 bases matching TRBD2. The CDR3 has 15 residues. V shed 4 bases, J shed 7 bases, and the junction held 10 bases outside the gene matches. Germline CDR1 and CDR2: MGHRA and YSYEKL. CDR3 sequence (DNA): TGCGCCAGCAGCCTCCGGCCGGGGGGTTTGAATGAGCAGTTCTTC. Residues: CASSLRPGGLNEQFF.

J is TRBJ2-3 and V is TRBV9, with TRBD2 matching over 9 bases. The J segment lost 4 bases and the V segment lost 4 bases, leaving 13 bases of the junction unmatched. CDR1 is SGDLS and CDR2 is YYNGEE in the germline V gene. This CDR3 is built from 17 residues. The CDR3: CASSRTSEAPIPDTQYF. In DNA form, the CDR3 reads TGTGCCAGCAGCCGGACTAGCGAGGCACCTATTCCAGATACGCAGTATTTT.

The rearrangement uses TRBV6-1 and TRBJ1-1, with 7 bases identical to TRBD1. The germline CDR1 and CDR2 sequences are MNHNS and SASEGT. V trimming: 3 bases; J trimming: 2 bases; junction bases outside the gene matches: 9. This CDR3 region has 16 residues. CDR3: CASSDPEGGLNTEAFF. The CDR3 DNA reads TGTGCCAGCAGTGACCCGGAAGGGGGCCTAAACACTGAAGCTTTCTTT.

The chain employs TRBV28 and TRBJ1-2, with 7 positions matching TRBD1. The CDR3 runs 16 residues. The germline V gene has CDR1 MDHEN and CDR2 SYDVKM. Trimming at V came to 6 bases and at J to 5 bases, leaving 15 bases not matched to a gene. The CDR3 loop is CASSPPRLDRNYGYTF. The CDR3 DNA reads as TGTGCCAGCAGCCCCCCCCGCTTGGACAGGAATTATGGCTACACCTTC.

The chain combines TRBV19 with TRBJ1-5, with D possibly being TRBD1 (6 bases). Germline CDR1 LNHDA, CDR2 SQIVND (reference sequence). V shed 3 bases and J shed 4 bases, with 16 bases lying between them. The CDR3 spans 16 residues. The DNA of the CDR3 is TGTGCCAGTAGTATTAGGGGGGAGGGAGGTAATCAGCCCCAGCATTTT. Its protein product is CASSIRGEGGNQPQHF.

This clone was counted only a few times. The chain has TRBV5-1 and TRBJ1-5; tentative D call: TRBD1 (6 bases). From germline, CDR1 is SGHRS and CDR2 YFSETQ. The V gene lost 4 bases and the J gene lost 7 bases, with 21 bases spanning the gap. The CDR3 has 16 amino acids. The CDR3 DNA is TGCGCCAGCAGCCGAAGGGACACCGGACCTGAACAGCCCCAGCATTTT. Translated, it gives CASSRRDTGPEQPQHF.

The V and J genes are TRBV5-1 and TRBJ1-1; the match to TRBD1 covers 10 bases. This CDR3 spans 17 amino acids. Per germline, CDR1 SGHRS and CDR2 YFSETQ. V shed 3 bases, J shed 0 bases, and the junction held 8 bases outside the gene matches. The CDR3 here is CASSSPTGGPMNTEAFF. CDR3 nucleotides: TGCGCCAGCAGCTCACCGACAGGGGGCCCCATGAACACTGAAGCTTTCTTT.

The chain combines TRBV20-1 with TRBJ1-3; D remains unclear. CDR3 length equals 15 residues. The V end lost 3 bases, the J end lost 0 bases, and 12 bases lay between the germline ends. From germline, CDR1 is DFQATT and CDR2 SNEGSKA (reference sequence). The CDR3 is CSASQALLSGNTIYF. CDR3 sequence (DNA): TGCAGTGCTAGTCAGGCTCTCCTCTCTGGAAACACCATATATTTT.

V and J are TRBV30 and TRBJ2-1; TRBD1 might be the D (6 bases). From germline, CDR1 is GTSNPN and CDR2 SVGIG (reference sequence). This CDR3 is built from 12 residues. V was trimmed by 5 bases and J by 15 bases, leaving 20 bases between them. CDR3 residues: CAWVQMGARGFF. The CDR3 DNA reads TGTGCCTGGGTTCAAATGGGGGCACGGGGGTTCTTC.

This sequence joins TRBV7-9 and TRBJ1-5, with 7 bases aligning to TRBD1. Trimming at V came to 7 bases and at J to 3 bases, leaving 12 bases not matched to a gene. The CDR3 totals 16 residues. CDR1 and CDR2 (germline): SEHNR, FQNEAQ (reference sequence). This chain's CDR3 is CASTKGGQDHNQPQHF. The CDR3 DNA is TGTGCCAGCACAAAAGGAGGACAGGACCACAATCAGCCCCAGCATTTT.

The rearrangement joins TRBV10-3 to TRBJ2-5; D perhaps matches TRBD1 (6 bases). CDR1 and CDR2 from the germline V gene are ENHRY and SYGVKD. The CDR3 sequence is 14 residues long. V lost 6 bases and J lost 5, with 16 bases in between. In DNA form, the CDR3 reads TGTGCCATCAGGGACAGCCCTCGGGCCGAGACCCAGTACTTC. It encodes CAIRDSPRAETQYF.

This clone was seen once. The genes are TRBV6-2 or TRBV6-3 and TRBJ1-6; 8 nucleotides agree with TRBD1. The CDR3 is made up of 18 amino acids. V lost 4 bases, J lost 7 bases, and 15 bases stayed unmatched. The germline V gene has CDR1 MNHEY and CDR2 SVGEGT. CDR3: CASSFFPLTGVENSPLHF. In DNA, the CDR3 is TGTGCCAGCAGTTTTTTCCCGTTGACAGGGGTCGAAAATTCACCCCTCCACTTT.

The J gene is TRBJ2-1, the V gene TRBV2; 9 bases are a match to TRBD2. The germline V gene encodes CDR1 SNHLY and CDR2 FYNNEI. The CDR3 consists of 16 residues. V shed 6 bases and J 9 bases; nucleotides not matched to a gene: 15. DNA for the CDR3: TGTGCCAGCAGCCGAGGACCGACTAGCGGCGGGGGTGAGCAGTTCTTC. This gives the protein CASSRGPTSGGGEQFF.

CDR3 nucleotides: TGTGCCAGTAGACCGACAGCAACTAATGAAAAACTGTTTTTT. Translating it yields CASRPTATNEKLFF. This chain connects TRBV19 to TRBJ1-4, with D possibly matching TRBD1 (5 bases). Trimming shortened V by 6 bases and J by 0 bases, and 8 bases separated the two germline ends. Per the germline V gene, CDR1 is LNHDA and CDR2 is SQIVND (reference sequence). The CDR3 has 14 residues.

The J gene is TRBJ1-5, the V gene TRBV12-3 or TRBV12-4, with a weak D call TRBD1 (6 bases). Between the trimmed V and J ends, which lost 1 base and 11 bases, there was a span of 12 bases. This CDR3 spans 13 amino acids. CDR3 in amino acids: CASSLGKQGAQHF. The CDR3 DNA sequence: TGTGCCAGCAGTTTAGGGAAACAGGGCGCCCAGCATTTT.

This clone appeared once. The rearrangement links TRBV11-3 to TRBJ1-2; tentative D call: TRBD1 (5 bases). Germline CDR1 and CDR2: SGHNT and YENEEA. V was cut by 5 bases and J by 2 bases, with 15 bases left in between. This CDR3 region has 15 residues. The CDR3 DNA follows: TGTGCCAGCAGCCACAGGATAACTGAGAACTATGGCTACACCTTC. This codes for CASSHRITENYGYTF.

The J gene is TRBJ2-1, the V gene TRBV2; 9 nucleotides align to TRBD2. The CDR3 length is 15 residues. Germline CDR1 SNHLY, CDR2 FYNNEI. After removal of 6 bases from V and 15 bases from J, the junction contained 18 bases not matched to a gene. CDR3 in amino acids: CASSENHLAREGGFF. The CDR3 DNA reads TGTGCCAGCAGCGAAAACCACTTAGCGCGGGAGGGTGGGTTCTTC. Together with reference TRBV2 and TRBJ2-1, the CDR3 gives the full variable domain: EPEVTQTPSHQVTQMGQEVILRCVPISNHLYFYWYRQILGQKVEFLVSFYNNEISEKSEIFDDQFSVERPDGSNFTLKIRSTKLEDSAMYFCASSENHLAREGGFFGPGTRLTVL.

This sequence joins TRBV9 and TRBJ2-6; D call uncertain. This CDR3 region has 16 residues. CDR1 SGDLS and CDR2 YYNGEE come from the germline V gene. V lost 1 base to trimming and J lost 3 bases, with 11 bases between them. CDR3 nucleotide sequence: TGTGCCAGCAGCGTAAAGAACCTATTTGGGGCCAACGTCCTGACTTTC. This codes for CASSVKNLFGANVLTF.

The chain combines TRBV2 with TRBJ2-1, with no clear D. Deletions cut 5 bases from V and 8 bases from J, with 7 bases between. The CDR3 has 11 amino acids. Per germline, CDR1 SNHLY and CDR2 FYNNEI. The DNA for the CDR3 is TGTGCCAGCAGTAATTCCTATGAGCAGTTCTTC. As protein: CASSNSYEQFF.

The CDR3 sequence: CASSWTGKGNQPQHF. The CDR3 DNA reads TGTGCCAGCAGTTGGACAGGGAAGGGCAATCAGCCCCAGCATTTT. V gene TRBV27 combines with J gene TRBJ1-5; TRBD1 matches 8 bases. Germline values: CDR1 MNHEY, CDR2 SMNVEV (reference sequence). The CDR3 contains 15 residues. The V segment lost 4 bases and the J segment 2 bases; nucleotides outside the gene matches: 4.

This chain links TRBV9 with TRBJ2-1; D unclear. The germline CDR1 and CDR2 sequences are SGDLS and YYNGEE. This CDR3 spans 13 amino acids. V was trimmed by 2 bases and J by 7 bases, leaving 10 bases between them. The CDR3 loop is CASSVVTGNEQFF. DNA of the CDR3: TGTGCCAGCAGCGTTGTGACGGGTAATGAGCAGTTCTTC.

The rearrangement links TRBV24-1 to TRBJ1-1; D unclear. Deletions cut 2 bases from V and 1 base from J, with 13 bases between. Germline V gene data show CDR1 as KGHDR and CDR2 as SFDVKD. CDR3 size: 16 residues. The CDR3 region is CATSDSSGSPNTEAFF. The CDR3 region has the DNA TGTGCCACCAGTGATTCCTCGGGGAGTCCGAACACTGAAGCTTTCTTT.

The chain joins TRBV5-1 to TRBJ1-6; 7 bases are shared with TRBD1. The germline gives CDR1 SGHRS, CDR2 YFSETQ. The junction had 11 bases not matched to a gene; V was cut back by 4 bases and J by 7 bases. This CDR3 contains 16 residues. In DNA form, the CDR3 reads TGCGCCAGCAGCCCAACAGGGGTTGGTGAGAATTCACCCCTCCACTTT. Protein product: CASSPTGVGENSPLHF.

V gene TRBV28 combines with J gene TRBJ1-2; 9 bases are a match to TRBD1. V was pared by 10 bases and J by 4 bases, with 19 bases of the junction left unmatched. The CDR3 has 17 amino acids. CDR1 is MDHEN and CDR2 is SYDVKM in the germline V gene. The CDR3 DNA reads as TGTGCCATCACTAGCACGTGGACAGGGGATTTAAGCTATGGCTACACCTTC. Its protein product is CAITSTWTGDLSYGYTF.

V usage is TRBV27 and J usage is TRBJ1-2; TRBD1 is a possible D gene (5 bases). Trimming removed 4 bases at V and 5 bases at J, with 14 bases between. This CDR3 spans 14 amino acids. The germline gives CDR1 MNHEY, CDR2 SMNVEV (reference sequence). The CDR3 sequence is CASSSLRVSYGYTF. CDR3 DNA: TGTGCCAGCAGTTCACTCAGGGTTTCGTATGGCTACACCTTC.

V usage is TRBV9 and J usage is TRBJ2-1; weak D call: TRBD2 (5 bases). V was clipped by 2 bases and J by 10 bases, with 13 bases between them. The CDR3 spans 13 residues. Looked up from germline, CDR1 is SGDLS and CDR2 is YYNGEE. In DNA form, the CDR3 reads TGTGCCAGCAGCGTCACCGGGGTAAGGGAGCAGTTCTTC. This gives the protein CASSVTGVREQFF.

A single count supports this clone. The chain's CDR3 is CASGVQGAWFVQFF. The CDR3 DNA is TGTGCTAGTGGCGTACAGGGGGCATGGTTTGTGCAGTTCTTC. This sequence joins TRBV12-5 and TRBJ2-1, with TRBD1 matching over 9 bases. The CDR3 extends over 14 amino acids. Germline-derived CDR1 and CDR2 are LGHNT and FRNRAP. The trim removed 6 bases at V and 12 bases at J, leaving 12 bases unmatched.

The CDR3 DNA reads TGTGCCAGCAGTCCCAGGGTGGACGAAAAACTGTTTTTT. It specifies CASSPRVDEKLFF. The chain employs TRBV27 and TRBJ1-4, with D tentatively TRBD1 (5 bases). Trimming took 5 bases from V and 8 from J, leaving 12 bases between them. This CDR3 comprises 13 residues. The germline CDR1 and CDR2 sequences are MNHEY and SMNVEV (reference sequence).

This chain connects TRBV4-1 to TRBJ2-1; 14 positions match TRBD2. The V gene's germline CDR1 is MGHRA and CDR2 YSYEKL. CDR3 length equals 19 residues. V shed 2 bases and J 6 bases; nucleotides not matched to a gene: 12. The CDR3: CASSQRSTSGRAFGNEQFF. The CDR3 coding sequence is TGCGCCAGCAGCCAAAGGTCGACTAGCGGGAGGGCTTTTGGCAATGAGCAGTTCTTC.